The rows below give T cell receptor beta chains drawn from one sample of a study of CD8 T cells in Susac syndrome. TCRdb independently ran MiXCR on the immunoSEQ multiplex PCR reads; one entry per CDR3 protein. Of approximately 180,000 distinct CDR3 sequences listed, 85% to 95% were seen once; the top ten hold around 0.1%. The sample comprised CD4+ T cells from PBMCs. The receptors shown here come from a human donor with Susac syndrome. Both conserved end residues are part of each CDR3. The D gene is left open where the match is weak. Rows give clone size only sometimes, using once, few, many, or a class for an expanded clone.

NA	TRBV2	TRBJ2-2	NA	TGTGCCAGCAGTGAGAGGGGAGCCGGGGAGCTGTTTTTT	CASSERGAGELFF
NA	TRBV12-3/TRBV12-4	TRBJ2-5	NA	TGTGCCAGCAGTCCGATCCCTGTCGTGTCGGAGACCCAGTACTTC	CASSPIPVVSETQYF
TRBD1	TRBV7-8	TRBJ2-5	NA	TGTGCCAGCAGCGCCCGGTCTAAGGACAGGAACACAGAGACCCAGTACTTC	CASSARSKDRNTETQYF
TRBD1	TRBV2	TRBJ2-3	NA	TGTGCCAGCAGGCGCAGGGGGTCAGGTACAGATACGCAGTATTTT	CASRRRGSGTDTQYF
TRBD2	TRBV29-1	TRBJ2-1	NA	TGCAGCGTACCTGATGGACTAGCGGAATGGAGCTCCTACAATGAGCAGTTCTTC	CSVPDGLAEWSSYNEQFF
NA	TRBV3-1	TRBJ2-2	NA	TGTGCCAGCAGCCAGAGGGGGTGGGGGGCTCCTCGGACCGGGGAGCTGTTTTTT	CASSQRGWGAPRTGELFF
NA	TRBV7-2	TRBJ1-5	NA	TGTGCCAGCAGCTCTAGGGGTTGGGGCAATCAGCCCCAGCATTTT	CASSSRGWGNQPQHF
NA	TRBV11-2	TRBJ1-2	NA	TGTGCCAGCAGCCATCCGGGGGGCGGGTTCGGCTATGGCTACACCTTC	CASSHPGGGFGYGYTF
NA	TRBV28	TRBJ1-4	NA	TGTGCCAGCCGGGGTTCGGGTAATGAAAAACTGTTTTTT	CASRGSGNEKLFF
NA	TRBV28	TRBJ1-5	NA	TGTGCCAGCACCGAGGTATCGGGGGCTTTCGGTCAGCCCCAGCATTTT	CASTEVSGAFGQPQHF
NA	TRBV6-5	TRBJ2-7	NA	TGTGCCAGCAGTTACTCCGCCTCGACAGTCCCCTACGAGCAGTACTTC	CASSYSASTVPYEQYF
TRBD2	TRBV20-1	TRBJ2-5	NA	TGCAGTGACACAAGGGGAGGCCTAGCGGGAGTGCTAGAGACCCAGTACTTC	CSDTRGGLAGVLETQYF
NA	TRBV12-3/TRBV12-4	TRBJ1-2	NA	TGTGCCAGCAGTCCAGGGGTCCCCTATGGCTACACCTTC	CASSPGVPYGYTF
NA	TRBV7-3	TRBJ1-1	NA	TGTGCCAGCAGCCCTCTCACAGGTTCCACTGAAGCTTTCTTT	CASSPLTGSTEAFF
NA	TRBV12-3/TRBV12-4	TRBJ2-1	NA	TGTGCCAGCAGTTTCGGGGGGCAGGTGCAGTTCTTC	CASSFGGQVQFF
TRBD1	TRBV5-4	TRBJ2-7	NA	TGTGCCAGCAGCTCCGGGACAGTTTACTACGAGCAGTACTTC	CASSSGTVYYEQYF
NA	TRBV6-1	TRBJ1-3	NA	TGTGCCAGCAAGAGTATACGGGCGGACTCTGGAAACACCATATATTTT	CASKSIRADSGNTIYF
TRBD2	TRBV6-2/TRBV6-3	TRBJ2-5	NA	TGTGCCAGCAGTTACAGTAGCGGGAGGGTCGTAACGGGAGAGACCCAGTACTTC	CASSYSSGRVVTGETQYF
NA	TRBV25-1	TRBJ2-1	NA	TGTGCCAGCAACCAAAGATCAGGGGACGGCTACAATGAGCAGTTCTTC	CASNQRSGDGYNEQFF
TRBD2	TRBV10-3	TRBJ2-1	NA	TGTGCCATCACCCGAGGCGGGAGGATCGATGAGCAGTTCTTC	CAITRGGRIDEQFF
NA	TRBV29-1	TRBJ1-2	NA	TGCAGCGTATACGACAGGACCAACTATGGCTACACCTTC	CSVYDRTNYGYTF
TRBD2	TRBV28	TRBJ2-1	NA	TGTGCCAGCAGTTCGAGGACTAGCGGGGTATACAATGAGCAGTTCTTC	CASSSRTSGVYNEQFF
NA	TRBV27	TRBJ2-7	NA	TGTGCCAGCAGTTTAGGGATAAACAGTCAGCAGTACTTC	CASSLGINSQQYF
TRBD2	TRBV7-9	TRBJ2-1	NA	TGTGCCAGCAGCTTTCCGGGAGGAGGTAACAATGAGCAGTTCTTC	CASSFPGGGNNEQFF
NA	TRBV3-1	TRBJ2-6	NA	TGTGCCAGCAGCCATCCGACATGGGGTAGCCTATTCTCTGGGGCCAACGTCCTGACTTTC	CASSHPTWGSLFSGANVLTF
NA	TRBV19	TRBJ2-1	NA	TGTGCCAGTAGAAACAGGGAGAGCTCCTACAATGAGCAGTTCTTC	CASRNRESSYNEQFF
NA	TRBV7-2	TRBJ2-5	once	TGTGCCAGCAGCTTAAGCGGACAAGAAGAGACCCAGTACTTC	CASSLSGQEETQYF
NA	TRBV5-4	TRBJ2-3	NA	TGTGCCAGCGGCAGGACCCACCCGGTAGATACGCAGTATTTT	CASGRTHPVDTQYF
NA	TRBV27	TRBJ2-3	NA	TGTGCCAGCAGTTCTGGGATCTACGGCACAGATACGCAGTATTTT	CASSSGIYGTDTQYF
TRBD1	TRBV20-1	TRBJ2-7	NA	TGCAGTGCGGCCCGGGACAGATACTACGAGCAGTACTTC	CSAARDRYYEQYF
NA	TRBV4-1	TRBJ1-6	NA	TGCGCCAGCAGCCATCTACTCCCCGGGACCACGAATTCACCCCTCCACTTT	CASSHLLPGTTNSPLHF
NA	TRBV29-1	TRBJ2-5	NA	TGCAGCGCGGGTCTCAAGGGGAGGGAGACCCAGTACTTC	CSAGLKGRETQYF
NA	TRBV2	TRBJ1-2	NA	TGTGCCAGCAGGGAAAGGACTAACTATGGCTACACCTTC	CASRERTNYGYTF
TRBD1	TRBV25-1	TRBJ2-3	NA	TGTGCCAGCAGTGCCGACCGGACAGGTAGCACAGATACGCAGTATTTT	CASSADRTGSTDTQYF
NA	TRBV5-1	TRBJ1-1	once	TGCGCCAGCAGCTTTGGCCAGGGGTCTTTTGAAGCTTTCTTT	CASSFGQGSFEAFF
NA	TRBV30	TRBJ2-6	NA	TGTGCTCGGAGTCGAGGGGCTGGGGCCAACGTCCTGACTTTC	CARSRGAGANVLTF
TRBD1	TRBV19	TRBJ2-2	NA	TGTGCCAGTCGAACAGGGGGCATGGTCGGGGAGCTGTTTTTT	CASRTGGMVGELFF
NA	TRBV28	TRBJ2-4	NA	TGTGCCAGCCAGGTACTGAGGGTAGCCGCCAAAAACATTCAGTACTTC	CASQVLRVAAKNIQYF
NA	TRBV5-1	TRBJ1-4	NA	TGCGCCAGCAGTCGGGGAACCGGAGCAACTAATGAAAAACTGTTTTTT	CASSRGTGATNEKLFF
NA	TRBV20-1	TRBJ1-1	NA	TGCAGTGTCCTCGACCGGGGGAGAGCGGAGGCTGAAGCTTTCTTT	CSVLDRGRAEAEAFF
TRBD1	TRBV12-5	TRBJ1-2	NA	TGTGCTAGTGGTTTGGTTCTTAAACAGGGGGGAGCGGGCTACACCTTC	CASGLVLKQGGAGYTF